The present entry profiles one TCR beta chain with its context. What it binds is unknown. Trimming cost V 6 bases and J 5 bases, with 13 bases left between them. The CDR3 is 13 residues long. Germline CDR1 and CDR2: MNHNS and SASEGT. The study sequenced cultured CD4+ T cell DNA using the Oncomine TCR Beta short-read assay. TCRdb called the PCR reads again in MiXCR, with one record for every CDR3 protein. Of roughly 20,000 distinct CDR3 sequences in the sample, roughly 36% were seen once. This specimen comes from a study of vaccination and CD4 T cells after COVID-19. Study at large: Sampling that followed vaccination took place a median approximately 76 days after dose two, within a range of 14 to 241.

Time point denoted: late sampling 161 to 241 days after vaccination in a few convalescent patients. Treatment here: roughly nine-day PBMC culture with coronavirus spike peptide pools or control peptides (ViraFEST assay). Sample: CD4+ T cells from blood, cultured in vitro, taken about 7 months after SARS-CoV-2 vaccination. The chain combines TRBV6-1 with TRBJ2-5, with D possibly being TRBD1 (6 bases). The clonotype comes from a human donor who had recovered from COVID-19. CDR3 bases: TGTGCCAGCAGAAACCAGGGGCATGAGACCCAGTACTTC. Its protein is CASRNQGHETQYF.